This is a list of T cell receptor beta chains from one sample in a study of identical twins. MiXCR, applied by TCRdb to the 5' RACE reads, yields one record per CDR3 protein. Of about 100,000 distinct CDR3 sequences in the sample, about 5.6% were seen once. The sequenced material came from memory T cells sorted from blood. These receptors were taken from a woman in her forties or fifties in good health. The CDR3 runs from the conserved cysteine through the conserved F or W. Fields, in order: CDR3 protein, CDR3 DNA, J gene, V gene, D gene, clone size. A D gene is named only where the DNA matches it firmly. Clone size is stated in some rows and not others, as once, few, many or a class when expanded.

cdr3_aa: CASSSGQGRADTQYF
cdr3_nt: TGTGCCAGCAGTTCCGGACAGGGTCGCGCAGATACGCAGTATTTT
j_call: TRBJ2-3
v_call: TRBV6-1
d_call: TRBD1
clone_size: many

cdr3_aa: CASSVAGGPAGELIF
cdr3_nt: TGTGCCAGCAGCGTTGCGGGAGGGCCGGCCGGGGAGCTGATTTTT
j_call: TRBJ2-2
v_call: TRBV9
d_call: TRBD2
clone_size: -

cdr3_aa: CSARGGTSGRGEQFF
cdr3_nt: TGCAGTGCTAGGGGGGGGACTAGCGGGAGAGGGGAGCAGTTCTTC
j_call: TRBJ2-1
v_call: TRBV20-1
d_call: TRBD2
clone_size: many

cdr3_aa: CASILAGGSNEQFF
cdr3_nt: TGTGCCAGCATCTTAGCGGGAGGAAGCAATGAGCAGTTCTTC
j_call: TRBJ2-1
v_call: TRBV6-6
d_call: TRBD2
clone_size: many

cdr3_aa: CASSLGWGGRIANTGELFF
cdr3_nt: TGTGCCAGCAGCTTAGGGTGGGGCGGGAGGATCGCGAACACCGGGGAGCTGTTTTTT
j_call: TRBJ2-2
v_call: TRBV7-8
d_call: TRBD2
clone_size: many

cdr3_aa: CASSSSGTGQQYF
cdr3_nt: TGTGCCAGCAGTTCCTCTGGGACAGGGCAGCAGTATTTT
j_call: TRBJ2-3
v_call: TRBV12-3/TRBV12-4
d_call: TRBD1
clone_size: many

cdr3_aa: CSAGTPAGLDEKLFF
cdr3_nt: TGCAGTGCCGGAACCCCCGCGGGACTTGATGAAAAACTGTTTTTT
j_call: TRBJ1-4
v_call: TRBV20-1
d_call: -
clone_size: many

cdr3_aa: CASSRFTGTDNTGELFF
cdr3_nt: TGTGCCAGCAGCCGCTTTACCGGGACAGATAACACCGGGGAGCTGTTTTTT
j_call: TRBJ2-2
v_call: TRBV7-6
d_call: TRBD1
clone_size: few

cdr3_aa: CAISVQSNDGYTF
cdr3_nt: TGTGCCATCAGTGTACAGTCGAACGATGGCTACACCTTC
j_call: TRBJ1-2
v_call: TRBV10-3
d_call: -
clone_size: few

cdr3_aa: CASITGSRGEAFF
cdr3_nt: TGTGCCAGCATTACAGGGTCGAGGGGTGAAGCTTTCTTT
j_call: TRBJ1-1
v_call: TRBV28
d_call: -
clone_size: many

cdr3_aa: CASSATGKSTGELFF
cdr3_nt: TGTGCCAGCAGCGCTACAGGGAAAAGCACCGGGGAGCTGTTTTTT
j_call: TRBJ2-2
v_call: TRBV12-3/TRBV12-4
d_call: -
clone_size: -

cdr3_aa: CASGRDTQYF
cdr3_nt: TGTGCCAGCGGGCGGGATACGCAGTATTTT
j_call: TRBJ2-3
v_call: TRBV2
d_call: -
clone_size: many

cdr3_aa: CASSLVIAGGATDTQYF
cdr3_nt: TGTGCCAGCAGCTTGGTAATAGCGGGAGGGGCCACAGATACGCAGTATTTT
j_call: TRBJ2-3
v_call: TRBV5-6
d_call: TRBD2
clone_size: many

cdr3_aa: CSVAETYEQYF
cdr3_nt: TGCAGCGTTGCCGAGACCTACGAGCAGTACTTC
j_call: TRBJ2-7
v_call: TRBV29-1
d_call: -
clone_size: many

cdr3_aa: CATRNEGLAGGDPSTDTQYF
cdr3_nt: TGTGCCACCAGAAACGAGGGACTAGCGGGAGGGGATCCTAGCACAGATACGCAGTATTTT
j_call: TRBJ2-3
v_call: TRBV24-1
d_call: TRBD2
clone_size: -

cdr3_aa: CASSVEGSGANVLTF
cdr3_nt: TGTGCCAGCAGCGTCGAAGGCTCTGGGGCCAACGTCCTGACTTTC
j_call: TRBJ2-6
v_call: TRBV9
d_call: -
clone_size: many

cdr3_aa: CASTPGQGIGTQYF
cdr3_nt: TGTGCCAGCACTCCGGGACAGGGCATCGGTACGCAGTATTTT
j_call: TRBJ2-3
v_call: TRBV12-3/TRBV12-4
d_call: TRBD1
clone_size: many

cdr3_aa: CSVEARGTGELFF
cdr3_nt: TGCAGCGTCGAAGCTAGGGGAACCGGGGAGCTGTTTTTT
j_call: TRBJ2-2
v_call: TRBV29-1
d_call: -
clone_size: many

cdr3_aa: CAISEVLYQPQHF
cdr3_nt: TGTGCCATCAGTGAGGTTTTGTATCAGCCCCAGCATTTT
j_call: TRBJ1-5
v_call: TRBV10-3
d_call: -
clone_size: many

cdr3_aa: CASSRRDPNTGELFF
cdr3_nt: TGTGCCAGCAGCCGCCGGGACCCTAACACCGGGGAGCTGTTTTTT
j_call: TRBJ2-2
v_call: TRBV14
d_call: -
clone_size: -

cdr3_aa: CSARDRGQLLAAVTNEQFF
cdr3_nt: TGCAGTGCTAGGGACAGGGGACAACTTTTGGCGGCAGTGACGAATGAGCAGTTCTTC
j_call: TRBJ2-1
v_call: TRBV20-1
d_call: TRBD1
clone_size: many

cdr3_aa: CASKEGFGTDTQYF
cdr3_nt: TGTGCCAGCAAGGAGGGGTTTGGCACAGATACGCAGTATTTT
j_call: TRBJ2-3
v_call: TRBV6-1
d_call: -
clone_size: many

cdr3_aa: CATSRDSPYGYTF
cdr3_nt: TGTGCCACCAGCAGAGACAGTCCCTATGGCTACACCTTC
j_call: TRBJ1-2
v_call: TRBV15
d_call: -
clone_size: many

cdr3_aa: CAWSMASGTEQFF
cdr3_nt: TGTGCCTGGAGTATGGCTAGCGGGACTGAGCAGTTCTTC
j_call: TRBJ2-1
v_call: TRBV30
d_call: TRBD2
clone_size: few

cdr3_aa: CASSSLTGGAGTQYF
cdr3_nt: TGTGCCAGCAGCTCGTTGACAGGGGGCGCGGGGACCCAGTACTTC
j_call: TRBJ2-5
v_call: TRBV11-2
d_call: TRBD1
clone_size: few

cdr3_aa: CASSYRTETNEQFF
cdr3_nt: TGTGCCAGCAGTTACCGGACAGAGACCAATGAGCAGTTCTTC
j_call: TRBJ2-1
v_call: TRBV6-5
d_call: -
clone_size: many

cdr3_aa: CASSQDLGRTEAFF
cdr3_nt: TGTGCCAGCAGCCAAGATCTCGGGAGGACTGAAGCTTTCTTT
j_call: TRBJ1-1
v_call: TRBV3-1
d_call: -
clone_size: many

cdr3_aa: CASSWTGGITEAFF
cdr3_nt: TGTGCCAGCAGCTGGACAGGGGGCATCACTGAAGCTTTCTTT
j_call: TRBJ1-1
v_call: TRBV7-2
d_call: TRBD1
clone_size: many

cdr3_aa: CSATKTGGPYGYTF
cdr3_nt: TGCAGTGCTACCAAGACAGGGGGACCTTATGGCTACACCTTC
j_call: TRBJ1-2
v_call: TRBV20-1
d_call: TRBD1
clone_size: many

cdr3_aa: CAISDRSLGSDTGELFF
cdr3_nt: TGTGCCATCAGTGATCGAAGTTTGGGGAGCGACACCGGGGAGCTGTTTTTT
j_call: TRBJ2-2
v_call: TRBV10-3
d_call: -
clone_size: many

cdr3_aa: CASSLGTRNTDTQYF
cdr3_nt: TGTGCCAGCAGCTTGGGGACTAGGAACACAGATACGCAGTATTTT
j_call: TRBJ2-3
v_call: TRBV11-2
d_call: TRBD2
clone_size: many

cdr3_aa: CATSLSGFTDTQYF
cdr3_nt: TGTGCCACCAGCCTCTCGGGCTTCACAGATACGCAGTATTTT
j_call: TRBJ2-3
v_call: TRBV15
d_call: -
clone_size: many

cdr3_aa: CAISEVSADTQYF
cdr3_nt: TGTGCCATCAGTGAGGTTTCCGCAGATACGCAGTATTTT
j_call: TRBJ2-3
v_call: TRBV10-3
d_call: -
clone_size: many

cdr3_aa: CASSLDGPHNEQFF
cdr3_nt: TGTGCCAGCAGCTTGGATGGCCCCCACAATGAGCAGTTCTTC
j_call: TRBJ2-1
v_call: TRBV5-5
d_call: -
clone_size: many

cdr3_aa: CSARVAGVDSPLHF
cdr3_nt: TGCAGTGCTAGAGTTGCAGGGGTGGATTCACCCCTCCACTTT
j_call: TRBJ1-6
v_call: TRBV20-1
d_call: -
clone_size: many

cdr3_aa: CSARTGGIGDTQYF
cdr3_nt: TGCAGTGCTAGGACAGGGGGGATAGGAGATACGCAGTATTTT
j_call: TRBJ2-3
v_call: TRBV20-1
d_call: TRBD1
clone_size: many

cdr3_aa: CASSLDLVLTGETQYF
cdr3_nt: TGTGCCAGCAGCTTAGATTTGGTCCTAACGGGGGAGACCCAGTACTTC
j_call: TRBJ2-5
v_call: TRBV7-9
d_call: -
clone_size: many

cdr3_aa: CASSLPREETQYF
cdr3_nt: TGTGCCAGCAGCTTACCCCGTGAAGAGACCCAGTACTTC
j_call: TRBJ2-5
v_call: TRBV7-8
d_call: -
clone_size: many

cdr3_aa: CASSSPNNEQFF
cdr3_nt: TGTGCCAGCAGCTCTCCGAACAATGAGCAGTTCTTC
j_call: TRBJ2-1
v_call: TRBV11-3
d_call: -
clone_size: many

cdr3_aa: CAWSRAEAQYF
cdr3_nt: TGTGCCTGGAGCCGGGCTGAGGCGCAGTATTTT
j_call: TRBJ2-3
v_call: TRBV30
d_call: -
clone_size: many

cdr3_aa: CASSRSPTGDMVGELFF
cdr3_nt: TGTGCCAGCAGCAGGTCGCCGACAGGGGATATGGTCGGGGAGCTGTTTTTT
j_call: TRBJ2-2
v_call: TRBV6-9
d_call: TRBD1
clone_size: many

cdr3_aa: CASSKVVQGNTEAFF
cdr3_nt: TGTGCCAGCAGCAAAGTAGTACAGGGGAACACTGAAGCTTTCTTT
j_call: TRBJ1-1
v_call: TRBV21-1
d_call: -
clone_size: few